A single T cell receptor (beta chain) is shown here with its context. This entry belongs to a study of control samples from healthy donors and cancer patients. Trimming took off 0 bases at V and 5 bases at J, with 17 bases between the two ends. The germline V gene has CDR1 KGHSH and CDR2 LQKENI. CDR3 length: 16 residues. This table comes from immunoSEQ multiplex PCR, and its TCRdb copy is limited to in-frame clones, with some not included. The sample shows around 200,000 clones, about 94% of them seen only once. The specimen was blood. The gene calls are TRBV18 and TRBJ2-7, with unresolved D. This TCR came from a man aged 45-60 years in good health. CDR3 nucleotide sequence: TGTGCCAGCTCACCACCGGGCGGCCGAACCCTAGACGAGCAGTACTTC. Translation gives CASSPPGGRTLDEQYF.